This T cell receptor (beta chain) derives from a study of CD8+ T cells in alopecia areata. This clone was observed once. In each case, RNA was isolated and then reverse transcribed into cDNA as the sequencing template. Sequencing was performed with immunoSEQ multiplex PCR; in TCRdb, only in-frame clones are kept and a portion is missing. The table includes roughly 200,000 clones, approximately 38% detected once. Treatment: oral pan-JAK inhibitor, 5-10 mg twice daily. The TCR comes from a human donor with alopecia areata. The sequenced sample was CD4+ T cells sorted from blood, obtained at approximately week 34, from a patient treated with tofacitinib.

CDR3 DNA sequence: TGTGCCAGCAGCTTACTAGGGGCCGGCTACACCTTC. Its translation is CASSLLGAGYTF. The gene calls are TRBV7-2 and TRBJ1-2; D might be TRBD1 (5 bases). Germline CDR1 and CDR2: SGHTA and FQGNSA. The ends were cut back, 2 bases at V and 8 bases at J, with 9 bases in the middle. The length of the CDR3 is 12 residues.